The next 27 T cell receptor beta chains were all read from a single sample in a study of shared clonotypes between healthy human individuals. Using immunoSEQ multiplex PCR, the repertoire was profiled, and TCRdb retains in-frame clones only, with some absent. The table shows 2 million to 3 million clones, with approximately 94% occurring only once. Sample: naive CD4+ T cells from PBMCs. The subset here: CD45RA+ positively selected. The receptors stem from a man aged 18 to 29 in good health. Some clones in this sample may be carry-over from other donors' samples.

CDR3 DNA: TGTGCCTGGAGCGATAAGTTGGGACTAGCGGATTACAATGAGCAGTTCTTC. Translated: CAWSDKLGLADYNEQFF. This chain links TRBV30 with TRBJ2-1, with 11 nucleotides matching TRBD2. V was pared by 3 bases and J by 4 bases, with 11 bases of the junction left unmatched. Per the germline V gene, CDR1 is GTSNPN and CDR2 is SVGIG (reference sequence). The CDR3 runs to 17 residues.

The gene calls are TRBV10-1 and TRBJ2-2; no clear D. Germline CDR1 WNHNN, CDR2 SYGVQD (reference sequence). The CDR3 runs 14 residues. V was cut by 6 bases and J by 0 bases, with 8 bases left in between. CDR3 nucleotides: TGCGCCAGCAGAGCGCAGCCGAACACCGGGGAGCTGTTTTTT. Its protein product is CASRAQPNTGELFF.

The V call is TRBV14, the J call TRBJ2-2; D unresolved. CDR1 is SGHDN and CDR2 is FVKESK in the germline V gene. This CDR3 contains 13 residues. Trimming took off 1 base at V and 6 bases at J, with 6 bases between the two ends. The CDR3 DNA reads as TGTGCCAGCAGCCAAGTGGTCTCCGGGGAGCTGTTTTTT. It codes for CASSQVVSGELFF.

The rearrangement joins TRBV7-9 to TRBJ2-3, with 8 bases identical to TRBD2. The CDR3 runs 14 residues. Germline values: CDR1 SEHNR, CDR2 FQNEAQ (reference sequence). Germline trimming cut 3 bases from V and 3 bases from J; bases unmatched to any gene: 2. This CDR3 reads CASSLIAGTDTQYF. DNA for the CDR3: TGTGCCAGCAGCTTGATAGCGGGAACAGATACGCAGTATTTT.

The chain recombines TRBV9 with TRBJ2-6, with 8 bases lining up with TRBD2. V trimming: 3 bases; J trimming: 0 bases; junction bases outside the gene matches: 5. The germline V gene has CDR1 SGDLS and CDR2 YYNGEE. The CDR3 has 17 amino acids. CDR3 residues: CASSAGLAISGANVLTF. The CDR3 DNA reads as TGTGCCAGCAGCGCCGGACTAGCTATCTCTGGGGCCAACGTCCTGACTTTC.

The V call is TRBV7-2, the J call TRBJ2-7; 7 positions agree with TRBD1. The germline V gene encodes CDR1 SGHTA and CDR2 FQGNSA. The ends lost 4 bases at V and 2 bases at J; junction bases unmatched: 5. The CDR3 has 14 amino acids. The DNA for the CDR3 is TGTGCCAGCAGCTCCCGGGACAGAACCTACGAGCAGTACTTC. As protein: CASSSRDRTYEQYF. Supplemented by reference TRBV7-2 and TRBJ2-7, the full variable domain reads GAGVSQSPSNKVTEKGKDVELRCDPISGHTALYWYRQSLGQGLEFLIYFQGNSAPDKSGLPSDRFSAERTGGSVSTLTIQRTQQEDSAVYLCASSSRDRTYEQYFGPGTRLTVT.

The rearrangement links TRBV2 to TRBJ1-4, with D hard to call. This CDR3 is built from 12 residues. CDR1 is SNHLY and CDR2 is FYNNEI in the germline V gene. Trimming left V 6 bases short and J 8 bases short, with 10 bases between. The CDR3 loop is CASSASGEKLFF. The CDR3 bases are TGTGCCAGCAGCGCGAGCGGAGAAAAACTGTTTTTT.

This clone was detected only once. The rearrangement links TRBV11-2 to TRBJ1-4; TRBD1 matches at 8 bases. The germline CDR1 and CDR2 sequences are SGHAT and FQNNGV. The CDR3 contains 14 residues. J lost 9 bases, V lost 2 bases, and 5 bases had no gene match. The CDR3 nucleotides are TGTGCCAGCAGCTTACGAGACAGGGGAAAAAAACTGTTTTTT. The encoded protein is CASSLRDRGKKLFF.

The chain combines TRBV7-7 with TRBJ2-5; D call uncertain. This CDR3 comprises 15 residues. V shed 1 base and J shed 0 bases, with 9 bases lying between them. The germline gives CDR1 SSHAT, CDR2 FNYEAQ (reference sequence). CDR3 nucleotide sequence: TGTGCCAGCAGCTTAGTCCCGCTAGACCAAGAGACCCAGTACTTC. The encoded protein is CASSLVPLDQETQYF.

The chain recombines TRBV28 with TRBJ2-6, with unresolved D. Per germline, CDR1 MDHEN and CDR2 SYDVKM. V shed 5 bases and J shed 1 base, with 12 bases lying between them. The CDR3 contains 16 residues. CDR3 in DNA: TGTGCCAGCAGTCCCGGCTTTAGATCTGGGGCCAACGTCCTGACTTTC. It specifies CASSPGFRSGANVLTF.

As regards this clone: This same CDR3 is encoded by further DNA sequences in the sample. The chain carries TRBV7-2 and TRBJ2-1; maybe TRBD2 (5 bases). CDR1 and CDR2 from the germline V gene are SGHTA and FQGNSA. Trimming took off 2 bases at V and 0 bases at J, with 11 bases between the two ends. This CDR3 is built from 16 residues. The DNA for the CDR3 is TGTGCCAGCAGCTTAAGGAGCGGAAGCTCCTACAATGAGCAGTTCTTC. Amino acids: CASSLRSGSSYNEQFF.

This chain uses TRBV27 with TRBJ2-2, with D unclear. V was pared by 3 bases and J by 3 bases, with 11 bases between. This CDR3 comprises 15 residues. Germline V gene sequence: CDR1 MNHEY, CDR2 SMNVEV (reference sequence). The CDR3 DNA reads TGTGCCAGCAGTTTTGGAAGGGCTTACACCGGGGAGCTGTTTTTT. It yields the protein CASSFGRAYTGELFF.

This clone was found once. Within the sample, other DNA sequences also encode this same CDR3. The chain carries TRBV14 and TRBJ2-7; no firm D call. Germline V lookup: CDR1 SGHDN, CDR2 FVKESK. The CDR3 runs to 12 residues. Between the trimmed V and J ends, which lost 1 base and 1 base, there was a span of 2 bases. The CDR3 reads CASSQVSYEQYF. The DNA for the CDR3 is TGTGCCAGCAGCCAAGTGTCCTACGAGCAGTACTTC.

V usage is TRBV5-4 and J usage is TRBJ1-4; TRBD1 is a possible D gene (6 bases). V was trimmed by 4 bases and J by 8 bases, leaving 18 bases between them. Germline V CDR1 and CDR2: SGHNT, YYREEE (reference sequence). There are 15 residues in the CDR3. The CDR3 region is CASSDLTGNEEKLFF. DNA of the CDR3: TGTGCCAGCAGCGACCTAACAGGGAACGAGGAAAAACTGTTTTTT.

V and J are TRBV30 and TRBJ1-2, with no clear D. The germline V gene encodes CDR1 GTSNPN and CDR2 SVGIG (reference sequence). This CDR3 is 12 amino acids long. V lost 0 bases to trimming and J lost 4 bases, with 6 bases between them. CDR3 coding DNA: TGTGCCTGGAGTGTGAACAGCTATGGCTACACCTTC. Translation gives CAWSVNSYGYTF. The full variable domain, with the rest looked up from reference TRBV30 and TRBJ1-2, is SQTIHQWPATLVQPVGSPLSLECTVEGTSNPNLYWYRQAAGRGLQLLFYSVGIGQISSEVPQNLSASRPQDRQFILSSKKLLLSDSGFYLCAWSVNSYGYTFGSGTRLTVV.

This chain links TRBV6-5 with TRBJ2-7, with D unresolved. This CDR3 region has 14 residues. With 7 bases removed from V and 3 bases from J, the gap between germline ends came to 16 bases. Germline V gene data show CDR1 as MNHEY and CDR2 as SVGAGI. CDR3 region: CASTQPLGNYEQYF. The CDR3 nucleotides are TGTGCCAGCACCCAACCGTTGGGAAACTACGAGCAGTACTTC.

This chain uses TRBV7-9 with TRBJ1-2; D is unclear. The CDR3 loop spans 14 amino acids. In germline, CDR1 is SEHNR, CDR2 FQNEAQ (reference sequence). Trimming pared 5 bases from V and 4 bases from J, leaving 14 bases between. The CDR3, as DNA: TGTGCCAGCAGCCTTATCCAGGATTCCTATGGCTACACCTTC. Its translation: CASSLIQDSYGYTF.

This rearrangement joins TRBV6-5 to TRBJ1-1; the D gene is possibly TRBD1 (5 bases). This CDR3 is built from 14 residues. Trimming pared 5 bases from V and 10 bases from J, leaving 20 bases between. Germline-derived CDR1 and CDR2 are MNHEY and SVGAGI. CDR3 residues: CASSNINRQGRAFF. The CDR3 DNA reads TGTGCCAGCAGTAATATCAACAGGCAGGGTCGAGCTTTCTTT.

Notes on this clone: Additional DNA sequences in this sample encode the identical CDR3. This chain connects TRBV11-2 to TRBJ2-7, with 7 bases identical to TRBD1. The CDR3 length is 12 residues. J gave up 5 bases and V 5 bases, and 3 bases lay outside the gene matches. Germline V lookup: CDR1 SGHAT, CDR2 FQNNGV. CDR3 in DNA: TGTGCCAGCAGCCCTAGGGGGCACGAGCAGTACTTC. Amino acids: CASSPRGHEQYF.

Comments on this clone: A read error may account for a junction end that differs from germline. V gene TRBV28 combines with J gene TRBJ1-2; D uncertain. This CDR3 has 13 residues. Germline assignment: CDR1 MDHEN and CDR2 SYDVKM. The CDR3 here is CASSWAGTMATSF. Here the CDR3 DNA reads TGTGCCAGCAGTTGGGCGGGCACTATGGCTACATCCTTC.

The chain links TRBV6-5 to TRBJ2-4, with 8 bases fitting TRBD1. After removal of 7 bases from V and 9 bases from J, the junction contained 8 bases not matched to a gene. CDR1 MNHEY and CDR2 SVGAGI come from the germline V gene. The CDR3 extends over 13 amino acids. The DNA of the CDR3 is TGTGCCAGCACTGGACAGGGCGGCGGCATTCAGTACTTC. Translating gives CASTGQGGGIQYF.

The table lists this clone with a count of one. CDR3 coding DNA: TGTGCCAGCAGCCAAAGGACAGGGGGGAACAATGAGCAGTTCTTC. It yields the protein CASSQRTGGNNEQFF. This chain links TRBV7-3 with TRBJ2-1; 10 nucleotides line up with TRBD1. This CDR3 has 15 residues. Germline-derived CDR1 and CDR2 are SGHTA and FQGTGA. V was pared by 5 bases and J by 5 bases, with 6 bases of the junction left unmatched. Full variable domain (remainder filled in from reference TRBV7-3 and TRBJ2-1): GAGVSQTPSNKVTEKGKYVELRCDPISGHTALYWYRQSLGQGPEFLIYFQGTGAADDSGLPNDRFFAVRPEGSVSTLKIQRTERGDSAVYLCASSQRTGGNNEQFFGPGTRLTVL.

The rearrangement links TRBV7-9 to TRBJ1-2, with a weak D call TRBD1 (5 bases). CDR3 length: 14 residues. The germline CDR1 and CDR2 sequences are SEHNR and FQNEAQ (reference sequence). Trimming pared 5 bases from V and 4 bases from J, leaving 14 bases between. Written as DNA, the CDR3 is TGTGCCAGCAGCCGGGGGGGGACCCTCTATGGCTACACCTTC. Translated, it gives CASSRGGTLYGYTF.

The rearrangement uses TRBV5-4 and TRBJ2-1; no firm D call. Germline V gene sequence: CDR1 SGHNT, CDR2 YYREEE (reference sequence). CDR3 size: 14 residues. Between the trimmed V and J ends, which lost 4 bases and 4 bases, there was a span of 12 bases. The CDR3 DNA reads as TGTGCCAGCAGCCCGGCAAGGGCGTACAATGAGCAGTTCTTC. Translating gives CASSPARAYNEQFF.

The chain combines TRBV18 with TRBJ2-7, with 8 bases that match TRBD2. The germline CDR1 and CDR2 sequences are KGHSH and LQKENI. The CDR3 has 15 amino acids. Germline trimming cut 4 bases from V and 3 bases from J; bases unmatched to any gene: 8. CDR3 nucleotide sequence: TGTGCCAGCTCACAAACGGCACTAGCGGACTACGAGCAGTACTTC. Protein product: CASSQTALADYEQYF. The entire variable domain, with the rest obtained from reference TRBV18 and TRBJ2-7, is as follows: NAGVMQNPRHLVRRRGQEARLRCSPMKGHSHVYWYRQLPEEGLKFMVYLQKENIIDESGMPKERFSAEFPKEGPSILRIQQVVRGDSAAYFCASSQTALADYEQYFGPGTRLTVT.

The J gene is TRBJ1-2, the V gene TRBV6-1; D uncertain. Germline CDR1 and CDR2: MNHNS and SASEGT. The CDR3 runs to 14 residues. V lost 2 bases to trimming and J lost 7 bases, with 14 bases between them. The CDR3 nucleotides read TGTGCCAGCAGTGAAATCTCCGACTCGCGTGGCTACACCTTC. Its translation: CASSEISDSRGYTF.

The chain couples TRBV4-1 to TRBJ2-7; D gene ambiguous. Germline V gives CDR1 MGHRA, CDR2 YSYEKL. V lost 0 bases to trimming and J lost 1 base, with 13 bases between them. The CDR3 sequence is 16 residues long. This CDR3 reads CASSQERLGPSYEQYF. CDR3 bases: TGCGCCAGCAGCCAAGAGCGGCTAGGACCTTCCTACGAGCAGTACTTC.